A selection of T cell receptor beta chains follows, all from one sample in a study of blood T cell repertoires in COVID-19. TCRdb's table, derived via immunoSEQ multiplex PCR, lists solely in-frame clones and lacks some. Counted here are roughly 140,000 clones, approximately 92% occurring once; the ten biggest clones make up 15%. Sequencing input: peripheral blood. The source is a woman in her 40s with acute or convalescent COVID-19. CDR3s leave out the opening cysteine and the closing phenylalanine or tryptophan. Each record gives: J gene, V gene, clone size, CDR3 length, CDR3 protein. Only some rows state a clone size, as once, few, many or a class for expanded clones.

>TRBJ1-4|TRBV21-1|.|13
ASSALGGADEKLF
>TRBJ2-3|TRBV11-3|.|12
ASSLASSTDTQY
>TRBJ1-5|TRBV11-2|.|13
ASSLTGGIGQPQH
>TRBJ1-2|TRBV7-9|.|12
ASSVWDRPYGYT
>TRBJ2-5|TRBV5-1|.|13
ASSFGKAAQETQY
>TRBJ2-7|TRBV13|.|11
ASSLRELYEQY
>TRBJ2-1|TRBV30|.|12
AWSGASGNNEQF
>TRBJ1-1|TRBV25-1|.|13
ASSSGGRGNTEAF
>TRBJ1-6|TRBV10-3|.|10
AISEINSPLH
>TRBJ2-3|TRBV7-6|.|15
ASSSRTSGSLTDTQY
>TRBJ1-1|TRBV6-1|.|14
ASSAPTGAKSTEAF
>TRBJ1-5|TRBV13|once|15
ASSLGGAGPKGQPQH
>TRBJ1-1|TRBV7-9|.|12
ASSLTGVNTEAF
>TRBJ2-2|TRBV2|.|11
ASSYKGTGELF
>TRBJ2-1|TRBV9|.|13
ASSVGLTSWGEQF